Sequencing of this TCR beta chain was carried out in a study of tissue T cells after allogeneic stem cell transplantation. V gave up 2 bases and J gave up 1 base, with 15 bases separating them. The CDR3 is made up of 16 amino acids. Per the germline V gene, CDR1 is SQVVS and CDR2 is ANEGSEA. The study's findings and limits: Only a limited share of tissue TCRs appeared in blood or spleen. Sampling depth was limited, and the cohort was small and clinically varied.

Points on this clone: Its matching antigen is unknown. Here the gene names and germline are mouse. The sequenced fragment ends 1 residue before the CDR3 boundary, so the rest is inferred from the germline J gene.

Sequencing used immunoSEQ multiplex PCR; TCRdb keeps in-frame clones, though not all of them. The sample yields more than 45,000 clones, roughly 73% seen once. The receptor was isolated from a pool of C57BL/6 mice in good health. The source material was sorted cells pooled from one or two spleens. This chain links TRBV30 with TRBJ2-1, with D tentatively TRBD1 (7 bases). Partial CDR3 DNA: TGTAGTTCTAGAAAGGGGGCAGGGGTGAACTATGCTGAGCAGTTC. Protein product: CSSRKGAGVNYAEQF. The entire CDR3 sequence reads CSSRKGAGVNYAEQFF.